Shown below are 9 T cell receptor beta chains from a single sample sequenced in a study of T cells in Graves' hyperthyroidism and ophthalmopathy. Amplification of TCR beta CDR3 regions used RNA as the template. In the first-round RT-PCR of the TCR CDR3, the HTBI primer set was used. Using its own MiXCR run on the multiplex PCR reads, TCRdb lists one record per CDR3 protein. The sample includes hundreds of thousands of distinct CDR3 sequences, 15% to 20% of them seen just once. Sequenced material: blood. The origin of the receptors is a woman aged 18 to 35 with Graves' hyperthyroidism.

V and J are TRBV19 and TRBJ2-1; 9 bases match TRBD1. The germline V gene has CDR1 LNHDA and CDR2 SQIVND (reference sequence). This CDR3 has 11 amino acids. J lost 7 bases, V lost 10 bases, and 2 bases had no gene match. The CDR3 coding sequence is TGTGCCACCGACAGGGGGAATGAGCAGTTCTTC. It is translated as CATDRGNEQFF.

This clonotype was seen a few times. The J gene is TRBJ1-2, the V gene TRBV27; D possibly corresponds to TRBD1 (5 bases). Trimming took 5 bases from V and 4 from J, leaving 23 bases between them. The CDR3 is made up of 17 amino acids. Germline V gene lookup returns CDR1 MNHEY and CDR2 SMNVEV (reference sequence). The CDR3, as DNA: TGTGCCAGCAGTCCCCTTGGCGTCGCGGGGGACCTCTATGGCTACACCTTC. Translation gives CASSPLGVAGDLYGYTF.

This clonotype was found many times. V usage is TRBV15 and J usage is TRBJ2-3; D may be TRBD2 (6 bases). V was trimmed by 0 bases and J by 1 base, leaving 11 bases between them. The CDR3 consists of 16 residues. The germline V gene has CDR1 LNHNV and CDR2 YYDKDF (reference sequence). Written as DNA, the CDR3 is TGTGCCACCAGCAGAGATGGGCGGGGAGGCACAGATACGCAGTATTTT. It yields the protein CATSRDGRGGTDTQYF.

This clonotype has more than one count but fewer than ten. The CDR3 DNA is TGTGCCAGCAGCTCTACCCGGCCAATGAACTCATTATCCTTCTACGAGCAGTACTTC. Translated: CASSSTRPMNSLSFYEQYF. The chain employs TRBV7-9 and TRBJ2-7; no firm D call. The CDR3 is made up of 19 amino acids. CDR1 SEHNR and CDR2 FQNEAQ come from the germline V gene (reference sequence). Deletions cut 4 bases from V and 3 bases from J, with 28 bases between.

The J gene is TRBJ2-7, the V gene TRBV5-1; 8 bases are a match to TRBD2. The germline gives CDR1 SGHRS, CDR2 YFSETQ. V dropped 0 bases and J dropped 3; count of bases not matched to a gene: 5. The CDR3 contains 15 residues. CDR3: CASSLGGRHHYEQYF. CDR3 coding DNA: TGCGCCAGCAGCTTGGGCGGGAGGCACCACTACGAGCAGTACTTC.

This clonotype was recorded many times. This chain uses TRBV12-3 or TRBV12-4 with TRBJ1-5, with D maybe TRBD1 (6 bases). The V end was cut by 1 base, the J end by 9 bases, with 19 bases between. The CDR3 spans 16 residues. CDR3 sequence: CASSLGLGGGLAPQHF. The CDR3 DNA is TGTGCCAGCAGTTTAGGATTAGGGGGTGGTTTGGCGCCCCAGCATTTT.

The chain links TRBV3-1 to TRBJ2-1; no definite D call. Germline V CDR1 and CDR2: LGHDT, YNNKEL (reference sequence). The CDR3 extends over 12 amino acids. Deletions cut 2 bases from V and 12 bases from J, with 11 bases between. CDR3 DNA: TGTGCCAGCAGCCAACCTCTAGGAGCGCAGTTCTTC. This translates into CASSQPLGAQFF.

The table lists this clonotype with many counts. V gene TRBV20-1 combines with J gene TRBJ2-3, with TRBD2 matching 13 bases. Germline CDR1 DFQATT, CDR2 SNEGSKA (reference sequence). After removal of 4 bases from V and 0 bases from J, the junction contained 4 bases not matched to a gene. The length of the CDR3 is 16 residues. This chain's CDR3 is CSATWTSGSSTDTQYF. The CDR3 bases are TGCAGTGCTACGTGGACTAGCGGGAGTAGCACAGATACGCAGTATTTT.

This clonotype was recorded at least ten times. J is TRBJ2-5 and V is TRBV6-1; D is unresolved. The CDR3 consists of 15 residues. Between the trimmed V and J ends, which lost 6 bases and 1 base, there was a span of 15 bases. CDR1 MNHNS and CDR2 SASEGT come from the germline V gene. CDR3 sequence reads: CASSPRARLQETQYF. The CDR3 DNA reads TGTGCCAGCAGCCCTCGAGCTAGGCTCCAAGAGACCCAGTACTTC.